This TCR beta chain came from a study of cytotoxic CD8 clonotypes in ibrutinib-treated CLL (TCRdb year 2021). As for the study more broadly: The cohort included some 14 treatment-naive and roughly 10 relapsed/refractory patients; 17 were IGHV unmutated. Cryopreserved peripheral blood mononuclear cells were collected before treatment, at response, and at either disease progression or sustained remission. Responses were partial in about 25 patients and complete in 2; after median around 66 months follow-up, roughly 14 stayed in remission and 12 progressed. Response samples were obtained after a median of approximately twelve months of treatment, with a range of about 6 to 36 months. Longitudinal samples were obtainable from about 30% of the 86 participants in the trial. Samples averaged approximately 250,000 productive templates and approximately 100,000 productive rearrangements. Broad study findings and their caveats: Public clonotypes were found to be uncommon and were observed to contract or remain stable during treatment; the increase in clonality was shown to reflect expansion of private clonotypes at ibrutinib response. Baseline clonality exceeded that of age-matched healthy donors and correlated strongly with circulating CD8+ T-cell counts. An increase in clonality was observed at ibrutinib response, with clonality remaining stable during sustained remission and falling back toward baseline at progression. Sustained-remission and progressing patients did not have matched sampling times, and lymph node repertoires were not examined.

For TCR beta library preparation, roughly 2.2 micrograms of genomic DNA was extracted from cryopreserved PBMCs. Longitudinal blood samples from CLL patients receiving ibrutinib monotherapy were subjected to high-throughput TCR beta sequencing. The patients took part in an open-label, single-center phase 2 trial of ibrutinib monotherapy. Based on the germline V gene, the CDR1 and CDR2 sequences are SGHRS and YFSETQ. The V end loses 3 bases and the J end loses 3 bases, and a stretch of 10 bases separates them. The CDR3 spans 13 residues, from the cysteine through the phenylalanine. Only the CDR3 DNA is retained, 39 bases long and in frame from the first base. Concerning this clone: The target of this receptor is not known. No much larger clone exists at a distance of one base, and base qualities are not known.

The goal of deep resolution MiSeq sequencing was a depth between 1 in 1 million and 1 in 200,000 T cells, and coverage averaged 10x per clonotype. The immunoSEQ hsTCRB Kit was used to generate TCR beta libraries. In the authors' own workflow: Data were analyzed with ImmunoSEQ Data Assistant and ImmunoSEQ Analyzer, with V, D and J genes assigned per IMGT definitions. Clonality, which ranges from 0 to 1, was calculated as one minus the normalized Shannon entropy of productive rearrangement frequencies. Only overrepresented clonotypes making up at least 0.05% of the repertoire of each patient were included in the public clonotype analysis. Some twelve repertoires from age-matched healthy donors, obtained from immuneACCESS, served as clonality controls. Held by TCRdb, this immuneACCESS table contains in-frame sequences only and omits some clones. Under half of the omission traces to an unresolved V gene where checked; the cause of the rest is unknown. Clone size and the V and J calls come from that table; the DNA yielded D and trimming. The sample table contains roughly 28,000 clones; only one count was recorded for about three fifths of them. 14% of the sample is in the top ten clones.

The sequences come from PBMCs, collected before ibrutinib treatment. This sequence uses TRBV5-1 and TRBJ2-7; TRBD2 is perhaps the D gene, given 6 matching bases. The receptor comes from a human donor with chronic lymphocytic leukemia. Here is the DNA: TGCGCCAGCAGCTCCCGGGAGAACTACGAGCAGTACTTC. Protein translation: CASSSRENYEQYF.